The entry below gives a single TCR beta chain sequence along with its context. Using immunoSEQ multiplex PCR, the repertoire was profiled, and TCRdb retains in-frame clones only, with some absent. Of some 1,300 clones in the sample, approximately 22% were seen once. The CDR3 has 15 residues. The V gene lost 4 bases and the J gene lost 1 base, with 10 bases spanning the gap. Germline V gene lookup returns CDR1 MDHEN and CDR2 SYDVKM. This record belongs to a study of T cells in localized non-small cell lung cancer. This TCR was recovered from a man between 40 and 70 years old with stage III lung adenocarcinoma. V gene TRBV28 combines with J gene TRBJ1-4; D is uncertain. Sequencing was performed on lung tumor tissue, taken before any cancer treatment. The chain's CDR3 is CASSSGEQTNEKLFF. CDR3 DNA: TGTGCCAGCAGTTCCGGGGAGCAAACTAATGAAAAACTGTTTTTT.